Reported below is one T cell receptor beta chain. Looked up from germline, CDR1 is SGHTA and CDR2 is FQGNSA. The CDR3 spans 17 residues. V lost 1 base to trimming and J lost 5 bases; unmatched junction nucleotides: 9. Data came from immunoSEQ multiplex PCR; TCRdb stores just in-frame clones and leaves some out. Among 90,000 to 140,000 clones, 83% were seen once, and the ten largest hold about 12%. This sample was taken from a study of control samples from healthy donors and cancer patients. The V and J genes are TRBV7-2 and TRBJ2-5; TRBD2 matches at 11 bases. Sequenced sample: blood. The source is a woman aged 50 to 60 in good health. CDR3 DNA: TGTGCCAGCAGCTTAGATCGGGGTAGCGGGGGGGCTGAGACCCAGTACTTC. This codes for CASSLDRGSGGAETQYF.